This is a list of T cell receptor beta chains from one sample in a study of T cell responses to AZD1222 COVID-19 vaccine. Generated by immunoSEQ multiplex PCR, the TCRdb table keeps only in-frame clones and is missing some. The top ten clones hold over 1.5% of a sample with about 150,000 clones, just over 90% of them seen once. Sequenced here: peripheral blood, sampled on day 0 of AZD1222 vaccination. These receptors were obtained from an adult in good health. The CDR3 runs from the conserved cysteine through the conserved F or W. D genes are given only for firm matches. The size of a clone is reported for some rows only, either as once, few or many, or as a class for expanded clones.

clone_size | d_call | j_call | v_call | cdr3_nt | cdr3_aa
NA | NA | TRBJ1-3 | TRBV15 | TGTGCCACCAGCACGGTATCCCAAGGTGGAAACACCATATATTTT | CATSTVSQGGNTIYF
NA | TRBD1 | TRBJ1-5 | TRBV2 | TGTGCCAGCAGCCAGGACAGGCGGGATCAGCCCCAGCATTTT | CASSQDRRDQPQHF
NA | NA | TRBJ1-2 | TRBV27 | TGTGCCAGCAGTTTAAGAGACAGAAACTATGGCTACACCTTC | CASSLRDRNYGYTF
NA | NA | TRBJ2-7 | TRBV4-1 | TGCGCCAGCAGCCCCCGCTTCGGGAGTCGCTCCTACGAGCAGTACTTC | CASSPRFGSRSYEQYF
NA | TRBD1 | TRBJ1-4 | TRBV7-9 | TGTGCCAGCAGCAGACAGGGAGTTAATGAAAAACTGTTTTTT | CASSRQGVNEKLFF
NA | TRBD2 | TRBJ2-1 | TRBV19 | TGTGCCAGTAGTATTATAGCGGGACTGTCAAATGAGCAGTTCTTC | CASSIIAGLSNEQFF
NA | TRBD1 | TRBJ1-1 | TRBV10-1 | TGCGCCAGCAGTGGACGCGGACAGGGGGGAAGGGAAGCTTTCTTT | CASSGRGQGGREAFF
once | NA | TRBJ2-7 | TRBV5-4 | TGTGCCAGCAGCTCGGCCGGGACCGGAGCCTACGAGCAGTACTTC | CASSSAGTGAYEQYF
NA | TRBD2 | TRBJ2-2 | TRBV6-4 | TGTGCCAGCCGGCCGACTAGCGGGAGCAAAGGGGAGCTGTTTTTT | CASRPTSGSKGELFF
NA | NA | TRBJ1-1 | TRBV7-6 | TGTGCCAGCAGCTTAGCTCCTTTGGGAGGAAACACTGAAGCTTTCTTT | CASSLAPLGGNTEAFF
NA | TRBD2 | TRBJ2-2 | TRBV27 | TGTGCCAGCAGGAGAATAGCGGGAGCCACCGGGGAGCTGTTTTTT | CASRRIAGATGELFF
NA | NA | TRBJ2-1 | TRBV20-1 | TGCAGTGCTAGGGCATACAATGAGCAGTTCTTC | CSARAYNEQFF
NA | TRBD1 | TRBJ2-1 | TRBV14 | TGTGCCAGCAGCCAAGGTGACAGGGGAAGGAATGAGCAGTTCTTC | CASSQGDRGRNEQFF
NA | TRBD1 | TRBJ2-2 | TRBV2 | TGTGCCAGCAGTGCCGACAGGGGGCGCTTCACCGGGGAGCTGTTTTTT | CASSADRGRFTGELFF
NA | TRBD2 | TRBJ2-1 | TRBV19 | TGTGCCAGTCTAGGGACTAGCGGGAGCGATGAGCAGTTCTTC | CASLGTSGSDEQFF
NA | NA | TRBJ2-5 | TRBV20-1 | TGCAGTGCTTCCTACCCAGAGACCCAGTACTTC | CSASYPETQYF
NA | TRBD1 | TRBJ1-5 | TRBV24-1 | TGTGCCACCAGTGATTGGGACAGCTATCAGCCCCAGCATTTT | CATSDWDSYQPQHF
NA | TRBD2 | TRBJ2-1 | TRBV27 | TGTGCCAGCAGTTTAGCGGGAGCGGGATACAATGAGCAGTTCTTC | CASSLAGAGYNEQFF
NA | TRBD1 | TRBJ2-7 | TRBV7-3 | TGTGCCAGCAGCAAAGGCGGGACAGGCTCCTACGAGCAGTACTTC | CASSKGGTGSYEQYF
NA | TRBD1 | TRBJ1-2 | TRBV7-9 | TGTGCCAGCAGCTTGCCACAGGGGGGCGGCTACACCTTC | CASSLPQGGGYTF
NA | TRBD1 | TRBJ2-7 | TRBV14 | TGTGCCAGCAGCCCACCCTTTCGTTGGACAGGGGAACGTCTCGAGCAGTACTTC | CASSPPFRWTGERLEQYF
NA | TRBD2 | TRBJ2-3 | TRBV28 | TGTGCCAGCAGAACTAGCGGGAGGATCCCCCCGGCGGGCACAGATACGCAGTATTTT | CASRTSGRIPPAGTDTQYF
NA | TRBD2 | TRBJ2-5 | TRBV5-4 | TGTGCCAGCAGCCCCGGGACTAGCGGAATATTCCAAGAGACCCAGTACTTC | CASSPGTSGIFQETQYF
NA | NA | TRBJ1-4 | TRBV7-6 | TGTGCCAGCAGCATAGCAACTAATGAAAAACTGTTTTTT | CASSIATNEKLFF
NA | TRBD1 | TRBJ1-6 | TRBV5-1 | TGCGCCAGCAGCTCGGGACAGACCTTCAGCTCCTATAATTCACCCCTCCACTTT | CASSSGQTFSSYNSPLHF
NA | NA | TRBJ1-1 | TRBV5-8 | TGTGCCAGCAGCTTGGGCACAGGGAACACTGAAGCTTTCTTT | CASSLGTGNTEAFF
NA | NA | TRBJ2-2 | TRBV5-1 | TGCGCCAGCAGCCCGGGGACGGGATTCACCGGGGAGCTGTTTTTT | CASSPGTGFTGELFF
NA | NA | TRBJ1-5 | TRBV27 | TGTGCCAGCAGTCCCCTAACGTGGTTGAGCAATCAGCCCCAGCATTTT | CASSPLTWLSNQPQHF
NA | NA | TRBJ2-7 | TRBV7-9 | TGTGCCAGCAGCTTAGTGCGTGGGGTAGGCTCCTACGAGCAGTACTTC | CASSLVRGVGSYEQYF
NA | TRBD1 | TRBJ1-2 | TRBV7-2 | TGTGCCAGCGGGGTCGGACAGGGTACCTATGGCTACACCTTC | CASGVGQGTYGYTF
NA | TRBD2 | TRBJ2-1 | TRBV7-3 | TGTGCCAGCAGCTTAACGCGGGGGAATGAGCAGTTCTTC | CASSLTRGNEQFF
NA | NA | TRBJ2-1 | TRBV7-9 | TGTGCCAGCAGCTTTCCCGAGGCCCCCTACAATGAGCAGTTCTTC | CASSFPEAPYNEQFF
NA | NA | TRBJ1-1 | TRBV15 | TGTGCCACCAGCAGAGATAGGTCCGGGACGGACCACACTGAAGCTTTCTTT | CATSRDRSGTDHTEAFF
NA | TRBD2 | TRBJ2-7 | TRBV2 | TGTGCCAGCAGTGTAGGGGGACTAGCGGACTACGAGCAGTACTTC | CASSVGGLADYEQYF
NA | NA | TRBJ2-7 | TRBV18 | TGTGCCAGCTCACCCGGGGACGGACACTCCTACGAGCAGTACTTC | CASSPGDGHSYEQYF
NA | TRBD2 | TRBJ2-7 | TRBV11-2 | TGTGCCAGCAGCTTAGATGGCGGGAGGGCCTCAGCCTACGAGCAGTACTTC | CASSLDGGRASAYEQYF
NA | NA | TRBJ1-3 | TRBV5-4 | TGTGCCAGCAGCTTGCGGCAGGGGACTTCAGGAAACACCATATATTTT | CASSLRQGTSGNTIYF
NA | NA | TRBJ1-5 | TRBV4-1 | TGCGCCAGCAGCCAGCCCGGGAATCAGCCCCAGCATTTT | CASSQPGNQPQHF
NA | NA | TRBJ1-1 | TRBV4-1 | TGCGCCAGCAGCCAAGTTCTAAACACTGAAGCTTTCTTT | CASSQVLNTEAFF
once | TRBD1 | TRBJ1-6 | TRBV9 | TGTGCCAGCAGCGGGACAGGGTGGAATTCACCCCTCCACTTT | CASSGTGWNSPLHF
NA | NA | TRBJ2-3 | TRBV21-1 | TGTGCCAGCAGCAAAGCGGGACTAGCGGTAGGGGCAGATACGCAGTATTTT | CASSKAGLAVGADTQYF
NA | NA | TRBJ2-2 | TRBV6-5 | TGTGCCAGCAGTTACCTATCTCAGGAGCTGTTTTTT | CASSYLSQELFF
NA | NA | TRBJ2-1 | TRBV19 | TGTGCCAGTAGTTACGGGACATACAATGAGCAGTTCTTC | CASSYGTYNEQFF
few | NA | TRBJ1-1 | TRBV3-1/TRBV3-2 | TGTGCCAGCAGCCAATATGGCTCCACTGAAGCTTTCTTT | CASSQYGSTEAFF
NA | NA | TRBJ2-7 | TRBV4-1 | TGCGCCAGCAGCCAAGTAGGAGGGCACGAGCAGTACTTC | CASSQVGGHEQYF
NA | TRBD1 | TRBJ2-5 | TRBV4-2 | TGTGCCAGCAGTCAACCGGGACAGCAGCGAGAGACCCAGTACTTC | CASSQPGQQRETQYF
NA | NA | TRBJ2-1 | TRBV6-1 | TGTGCCAGCAGTGAGTCCCTAGAGATCTACAATGAGCAGTTCTTC | CASSESLEIYNEQFF
NA | TRBD2 | TRBJ2-2 | TRBV6-4 | TGTGCCAGCAGTGAAGCGGGAGAAACCGGGGAGCTGTTTTTT | CASSEAGETGELFF
NA | NA | TRBJ2-7 | TRBV7-9 | TGTGCCAGCAGCCCCCTGGGCAGCACCTACGAGCAGTACTTC | CASSPLGSTYEQYF
NA | TRBD1 | TRBJ1-5 | TRBV9 | TGTGCCAGCAGCCCGGAAACAGGGGCCCAGCCCCAGCATTTT | CASSPETGAQPQHF
NA | NA | TRBJ2-1 | TRBV10-3 | TGTGCCATCACTCCGGACATGAGCTCCTACAATGAGCAGTTCTTC | CAITPDMSSYNEQFF
once | TRBD1 | TRBJ1-1 | TRBV10-3 | TGTGCCATCAAAGGGGACAGGGTTATGAACACTGAAGCTTTCTTT | CAIKGDRVMNTEAFF
NA | TRBD1 | TRBJ2-7 | TRBV19 | TGTGCCAGTAGCCCGGACAGGGTGAGCTCCTACGAGCAGTACTTC | CASSPDRVSSYEQYF
NA | NA | TRBJ1-4 | TRBV28 | TGTGCCAGCAGTTCGAACAGGGAGGGGTCTTTT | CASSSNREGSF
few | TRBD1 | TRBJ1-5 | TRBV19 | TGTGCCAGTAGTACAACAGGGGCGAGACAGCCCCAGCATTTT | CASSTTGARQPQHF
NA | NA | TRBJ2-5 | TRBV28 | TGTGCCAGCAGTTGGGACGCAACACAAGAGACCCAGTACTTC | CASSWDATQETQYF
NA | TRBD1 | TRBJ2-3 | TRBV28 | TGTGCCAGCAGCCGAGGACAGGGCCAAACAGATACGCAGTATTTT | CASSRGQGQTDTQYF
NA | TRBD2 | TRBJ2-7 | TRBV7-2 | TGTGCCAGCAGCCCACGTCCGGGGCTAGCGGCCTCCTACGAGCAGTACTTC | CASSPRPGLAASYEQYF
NA | NA | TRBJ1-3 | TRBV14 | TGTGCCAGCAGCCAAGTAGCGGGGAGCTCTGGAAACACCATATATTTT | CASSQVAGSSGNTIYF